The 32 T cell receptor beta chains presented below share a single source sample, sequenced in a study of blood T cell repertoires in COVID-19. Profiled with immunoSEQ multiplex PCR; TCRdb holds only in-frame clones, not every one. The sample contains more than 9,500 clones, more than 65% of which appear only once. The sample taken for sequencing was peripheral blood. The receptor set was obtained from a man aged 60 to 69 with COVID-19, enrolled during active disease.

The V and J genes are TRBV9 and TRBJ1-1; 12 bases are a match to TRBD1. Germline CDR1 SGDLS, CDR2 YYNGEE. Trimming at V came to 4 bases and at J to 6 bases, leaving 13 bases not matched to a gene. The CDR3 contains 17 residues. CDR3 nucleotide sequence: TGTGCCAGCAGCCCCCAGACGGGACAGGGGGCGATACCTGAAGCTTTCTTT. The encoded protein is CASSPQTGQGAIPEAFF.

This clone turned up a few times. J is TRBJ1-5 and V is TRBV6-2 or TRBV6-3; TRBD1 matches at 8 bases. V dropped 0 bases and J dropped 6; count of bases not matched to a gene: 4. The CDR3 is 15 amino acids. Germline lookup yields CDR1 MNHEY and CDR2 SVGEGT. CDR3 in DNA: TGTGCCAGCAGTTACTCAAGGACAGGGCTTCAGCCCCAGCATTTT. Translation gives CASSYSRTGLQPQHF.

The CDR3, as DNA: TGTGCCAGCGCCGGGACAGGGGGCGCGAGGGAGACCCAGTACTTC. Protein: CASAGTGGARETQYF. The chain links TRBV19 to TRBJ2-5; 12 bases align to TRBD1. Unmatched junction bases numbered 10, after V lost 9 bases and J lost 5 bases. From germline, CDR1 is LNHDA and CDR2 SQIVND (reference sequence). The CDR3 is made up of 15 amino acids.

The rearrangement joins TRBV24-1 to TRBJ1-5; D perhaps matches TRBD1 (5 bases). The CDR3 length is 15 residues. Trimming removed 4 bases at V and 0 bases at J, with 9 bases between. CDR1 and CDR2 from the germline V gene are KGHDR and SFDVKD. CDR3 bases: TGTGCCACCAGTGAGGGACTGCTTAGCAATCAGCCCCAGCATTTT. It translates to CATSEGLLSNQPQHF.

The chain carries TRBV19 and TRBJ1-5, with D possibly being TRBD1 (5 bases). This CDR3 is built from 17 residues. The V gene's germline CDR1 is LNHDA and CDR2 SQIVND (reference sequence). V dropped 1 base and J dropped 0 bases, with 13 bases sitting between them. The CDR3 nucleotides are TGTGCCAGTAGTATAGGCCTTAGACAGAATAGCAATCAGCCCCAGCATTTT. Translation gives CASSIGLRQNSNQPQHF.

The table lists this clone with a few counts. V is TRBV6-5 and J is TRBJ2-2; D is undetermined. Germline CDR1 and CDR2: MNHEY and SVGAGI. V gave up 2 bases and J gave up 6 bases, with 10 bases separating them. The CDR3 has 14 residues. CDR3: CASSYNSGSGELFF. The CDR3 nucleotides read TGTGCCAGCAGTTACAATAGTGGTTCCGGGGAGCTGTTTTTT.

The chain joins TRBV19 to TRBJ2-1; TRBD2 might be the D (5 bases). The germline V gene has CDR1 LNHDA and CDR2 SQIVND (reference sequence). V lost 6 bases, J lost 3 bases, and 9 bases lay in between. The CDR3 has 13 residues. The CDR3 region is CASRDWLYNEQFF. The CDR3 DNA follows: TGTGCCAGTAGGGACTGGCTCTACAATGAGCAGTTCTTC. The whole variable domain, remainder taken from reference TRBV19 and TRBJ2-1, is DGGITQSPKYLFRKEGQNVTLSCEQNLNHDAMYWYRQDPGQGLRLIYYSQIVNDFQKGDIAEGYSVSREKKESFPLTVTSAQKNPTAFYLCASRDWLYNEQFFGPGTRLTVL.

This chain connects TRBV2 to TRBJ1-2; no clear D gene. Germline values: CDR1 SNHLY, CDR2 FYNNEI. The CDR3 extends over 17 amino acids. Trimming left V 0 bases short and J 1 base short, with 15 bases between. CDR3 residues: CASSEALRLGVNYGYTF. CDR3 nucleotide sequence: TGTGCCAGCAGTGAAGCGCTTCGACTCGGGGTTAACTATGGCTACACCTTC.

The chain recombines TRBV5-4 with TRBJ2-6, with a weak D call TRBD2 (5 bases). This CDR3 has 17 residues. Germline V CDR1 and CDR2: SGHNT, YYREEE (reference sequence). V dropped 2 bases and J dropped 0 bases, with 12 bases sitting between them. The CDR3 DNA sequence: TGTGCCAGCAGCTTCGGAGGTAGGAGCTCTGGGGCCAACGTCCTGACTTTC. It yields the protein CASSFGGRSSGANVLTF. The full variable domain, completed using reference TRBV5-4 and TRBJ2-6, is ETGVTQSPTHLIKTRGQQVTLRCSSQSGHNTVSWYQQALGQGPQFIFQYYREEENGRGNFPPRFSGLQFPNYSSELNVNALELDDSALYLCASSFGGRSSGANVLTFGAGSRLTVL.

CDR3 sequence: CASEGAETDTQYF. CDR3 nucleotide sequence: TGTGCCAGCGAGGGCGCGGAAACAGATACGCAGTATTTT. The chain has TRBV27 and TRBJ2-3, with a weak D call TRBD2 (5 bases). The CDR3 is made up of 13 amino acids. Per the germline V gene, CDR1 is MNHEY and CDR2 is SMNVEV (reference sequence). The V end lost 8 bases, the J end lost 3 bases, and 12 bases lay between the germline ends.

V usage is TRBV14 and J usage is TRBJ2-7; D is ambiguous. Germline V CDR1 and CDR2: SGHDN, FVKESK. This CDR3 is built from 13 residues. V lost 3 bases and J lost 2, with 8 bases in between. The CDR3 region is CASSHSATYEQYF. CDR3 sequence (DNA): TGTGCCAGCAGCCATTCAGCGACCTACGAGCAGTACTTC. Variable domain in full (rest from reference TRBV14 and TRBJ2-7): EAGVTQFPSHSVIEKGQTVTLRCDPISGHDNLYWYRRVMGKEIKFLLHFVKESKQDESGMPNNRFLAERTGGTYSTLKVQPAELEDSGVYFCASSHSATYEQYFGPGTRLTVT.

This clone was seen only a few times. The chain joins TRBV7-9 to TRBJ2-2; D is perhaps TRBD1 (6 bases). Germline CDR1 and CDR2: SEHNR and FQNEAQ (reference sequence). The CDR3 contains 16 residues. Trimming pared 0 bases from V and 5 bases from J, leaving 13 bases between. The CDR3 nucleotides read TGTGCCAGCAGCTTAGCGCGACGACAGGAAACCGGGGAGCTGTTTTTT. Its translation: CASSLARRQETGELFF.

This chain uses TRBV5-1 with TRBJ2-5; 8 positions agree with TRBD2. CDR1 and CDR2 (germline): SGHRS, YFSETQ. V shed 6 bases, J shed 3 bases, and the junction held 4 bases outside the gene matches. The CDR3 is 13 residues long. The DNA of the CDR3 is TGCGCCAGCACCTTAGCGGGGAAAGAGACCCAGTACTTC. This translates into CASTLAGKETQYF.

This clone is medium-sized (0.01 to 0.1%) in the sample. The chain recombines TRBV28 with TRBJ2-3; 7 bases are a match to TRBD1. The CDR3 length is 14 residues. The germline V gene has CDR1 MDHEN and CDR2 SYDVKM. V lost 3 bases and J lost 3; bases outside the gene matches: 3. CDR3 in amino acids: CASSFLQGTDTQYF. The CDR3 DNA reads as TGTGCCAGCAGTTTCTTACAGGGGACAGATACGCAGTATTTT.

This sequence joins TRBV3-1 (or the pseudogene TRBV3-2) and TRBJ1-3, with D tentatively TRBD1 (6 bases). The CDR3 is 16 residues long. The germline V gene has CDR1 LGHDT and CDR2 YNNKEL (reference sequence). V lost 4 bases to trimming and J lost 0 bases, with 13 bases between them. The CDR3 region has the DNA TGTGCCAGCAGCCGCTCACAGGGATCCTCTGGAAACACCATATATTTT. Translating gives CASSRSQGSSGNTIYF.

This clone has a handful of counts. CDR3 sequence (DNA): TGCAGCGTCGGACAGTGGAGCACTGAAGCTTTCTTT. Translating it yields CSVGQWSTEAFF. The chain combines TRBV29-1 with TRBJ1-1, with D perhaps TRBD1 (6 bases). CDR3 length equals 12 residues. The germline CDR1 and CDR2 sequences are SQVTM and ANQGSEA. V was cut by 6 bases and J by 4 bases, with 12 bases left in between.

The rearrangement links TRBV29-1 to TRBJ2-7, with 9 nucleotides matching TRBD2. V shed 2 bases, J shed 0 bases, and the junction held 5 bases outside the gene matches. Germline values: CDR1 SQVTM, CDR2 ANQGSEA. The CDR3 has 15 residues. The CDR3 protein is CSVERAGGLSYEQYF. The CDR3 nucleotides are TGCAGCGTTGAAAGAGCGGGGGGCCTCTCCTACGAGCAGTACTTC.

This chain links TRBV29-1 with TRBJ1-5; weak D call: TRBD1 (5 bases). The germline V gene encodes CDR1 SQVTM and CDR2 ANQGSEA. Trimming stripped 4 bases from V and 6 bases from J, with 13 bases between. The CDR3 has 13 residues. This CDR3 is CSVGQGMSQPQHF. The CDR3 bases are TGCAGCGTTGGCCAGGGAATGAGTCAGCCCCAGCATTTT.

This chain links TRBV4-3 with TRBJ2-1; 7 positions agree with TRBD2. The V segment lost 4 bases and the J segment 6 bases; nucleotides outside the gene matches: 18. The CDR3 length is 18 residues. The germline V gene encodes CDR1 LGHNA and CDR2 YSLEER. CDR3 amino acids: CASSPSAYWAGVRNEQFF. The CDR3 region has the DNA TGCGCCAGCAGCCCCTCGGCATATTGGGCGGGAGTTCGCAATGAGCAGTTCTTC.

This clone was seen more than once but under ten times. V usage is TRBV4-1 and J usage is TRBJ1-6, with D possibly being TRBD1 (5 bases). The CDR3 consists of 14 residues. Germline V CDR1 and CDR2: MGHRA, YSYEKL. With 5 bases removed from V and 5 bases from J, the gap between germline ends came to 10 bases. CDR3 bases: TGCGCCAGCAGCTACGGACAAGATAATTCACCCCTCCACTTT. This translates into CASSYGQDNSPLHF.

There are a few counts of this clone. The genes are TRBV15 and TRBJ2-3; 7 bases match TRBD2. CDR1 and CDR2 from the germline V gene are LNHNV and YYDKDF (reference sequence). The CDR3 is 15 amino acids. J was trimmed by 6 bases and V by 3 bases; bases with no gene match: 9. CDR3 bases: TGTGCCACCAGCAGGGGGGGGTATGGAGGGGATACGCAGTATTTT. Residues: CATSRGGYGGDTQYF.

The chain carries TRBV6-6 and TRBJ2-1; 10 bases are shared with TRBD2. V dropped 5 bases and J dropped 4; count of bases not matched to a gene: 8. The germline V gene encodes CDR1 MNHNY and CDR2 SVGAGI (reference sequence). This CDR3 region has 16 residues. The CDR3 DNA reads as TGTGCCAGCAGTAACAGCGGGAGGGCCGGATACAATGAGCAGTTCTTC. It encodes CASSNSGRAGYNEQFF.

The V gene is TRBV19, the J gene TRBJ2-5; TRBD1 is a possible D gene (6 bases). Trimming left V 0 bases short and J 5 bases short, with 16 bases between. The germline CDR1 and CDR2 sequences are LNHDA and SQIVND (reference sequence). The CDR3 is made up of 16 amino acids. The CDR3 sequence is CASSIDRGTRGETQYF. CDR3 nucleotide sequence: TGTGCCAGTAGTATAGATCGGGGCACTAGGGGGGAGACCCAGTACTTC.

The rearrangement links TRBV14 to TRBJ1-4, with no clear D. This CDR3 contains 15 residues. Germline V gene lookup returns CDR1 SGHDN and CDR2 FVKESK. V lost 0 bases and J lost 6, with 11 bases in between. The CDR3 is CASSQDHGSDEKLFF. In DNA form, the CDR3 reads TGTGCCAGCAGCCAAGATCACGGGTCGGATGAAAAACTGTTTTTT.

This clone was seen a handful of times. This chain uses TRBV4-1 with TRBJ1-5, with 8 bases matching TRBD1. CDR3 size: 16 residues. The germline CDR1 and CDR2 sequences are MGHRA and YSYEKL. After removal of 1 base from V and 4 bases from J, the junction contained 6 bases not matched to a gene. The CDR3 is CASSQGTGSRNQPQHF. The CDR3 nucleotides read TGCGCCAGCAGCCAAGGGACAGGGTCGAGGAATCAGCCCCAGCATTTT.

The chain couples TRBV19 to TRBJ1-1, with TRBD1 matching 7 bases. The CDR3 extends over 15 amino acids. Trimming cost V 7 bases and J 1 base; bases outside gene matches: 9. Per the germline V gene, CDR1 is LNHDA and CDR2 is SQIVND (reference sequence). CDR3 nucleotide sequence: TGTGCCAGTAACCGAGCTGACAGGGCGAACACTGAAGCTTTCTTT. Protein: CASNRADRANTEAFF.

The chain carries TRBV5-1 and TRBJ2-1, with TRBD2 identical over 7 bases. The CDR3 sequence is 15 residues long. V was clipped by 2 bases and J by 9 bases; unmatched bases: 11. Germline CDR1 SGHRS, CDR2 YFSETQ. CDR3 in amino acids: CASSLAGGSRGEQFF. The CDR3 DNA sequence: TGCGCCAGCAGCTTAGCCGGCGGGAGTCGGGGTGAGCAGTTCTTC.

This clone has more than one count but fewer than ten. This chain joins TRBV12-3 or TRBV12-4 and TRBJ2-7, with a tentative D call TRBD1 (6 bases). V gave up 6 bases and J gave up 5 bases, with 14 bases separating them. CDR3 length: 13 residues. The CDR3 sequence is CASSFTGPDEQYF. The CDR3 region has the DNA TGTGCCAGCAGCTTTACAGGGCCGGACGAGCAGTACTTC.

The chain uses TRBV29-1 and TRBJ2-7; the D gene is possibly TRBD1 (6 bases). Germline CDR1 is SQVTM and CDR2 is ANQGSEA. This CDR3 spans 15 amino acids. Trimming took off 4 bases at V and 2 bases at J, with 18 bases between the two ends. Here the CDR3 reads CSVGILQGTTYEQYV. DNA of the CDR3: TGCAGCGTTGGAATATTACAGGGTACTACCTACGAGCAGTACGTC.

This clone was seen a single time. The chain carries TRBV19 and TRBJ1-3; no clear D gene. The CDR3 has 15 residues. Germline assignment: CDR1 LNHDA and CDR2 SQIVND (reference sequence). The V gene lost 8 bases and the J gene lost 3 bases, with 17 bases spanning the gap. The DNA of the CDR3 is TGTGCCAGTTCGAACCCGGGGAATCGTGGAAACACCATATATTTT. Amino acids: CASSNPGNRGNTIYF.

CDR3 bases: TGTGCCAGCAGTTATCGGGGGACTGGACTCGCTAAACTGTTTTTT. This codes for CASSYRGTGLAKLFF. The chain is built from TRBV27 and TRBJ1-4; the D gene is possibly TRBD1 (5 bases). The germline V and J ends were trimmed by 4 bases and 11 bases, with 20 bases remaining between them. Germline values: CDR1 MNHEY, CDR2 SMNVEV (reference sequence). This CDR3 has 15 amino acids. The full variable domain, completed using reference TRBV27 and TRBJ1-4, is EAQVTQNPRYLITVTGKKLTVTCSQNMNHEYMSWYRQDPGLGLRQIYYSMNVEVTDKGDVPEGYKVSRKEKRNFPLILESPSPNQTSLYFCASSYRGTGLAKLFFGSGTQLSVL.

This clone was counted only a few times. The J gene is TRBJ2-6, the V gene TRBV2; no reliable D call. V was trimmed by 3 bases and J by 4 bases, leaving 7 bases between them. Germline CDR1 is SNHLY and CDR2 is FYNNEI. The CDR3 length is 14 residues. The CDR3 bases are TGTGCCAGCAGTGATAGATCAGGGGCCAACGTCCTGACTTTC. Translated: CASSDRSGANVLTF.